The 18 T cell receptor beta chains presented below share a single source sample, sequenced in a study of shared clonotypes between healthy human individuals. Clones were sequenced by immunoSEQ multiplex PCR, and TCRdb holds only the in-frame ones, with some missing. Seen here are around 1.1 million clones, 60% to 85% observed once, and the top ten hold about 0.94%. Specimen: memory CD4+ T cells from PBMCs. As for subset: CD45RA-negative fraction. These receptors were obtained from a young man in good health. Some clones in this sample may be carry-over from other donors' samples.

On this clone: The same CDR3 also results from other DNA sequences found in this sample. The CDR3 loop reads CASSQGLAGGDEQFF. As DNA, the CDR3 is TGTGCCAGCAGCCAGGGGCTAGCGGGAGGTGATGAGCAGTTCTTC. This chain uses TRBV4-2 with TRBJ2-1; 11 nucleotides line up with TRBD2. V lost 3 bases and J lost 8; bases outside the gene matches: 6. CDR3 size: 15 residues. Germline CDR1 LGHNA, CDR2 YNFKEQ.

Worth noting for this clone: A far bigger clonotype differs at one base, so this is likely a read error. CDR3 in amino acids: CSVGAGRESYEQYF. Written as DNA, the CDR3 is TGCAGCGTGGGGGCTGGGCGGGAATCCTACGAGCAGTACTTC. V usage is TRBV29-1 and J usage is TRBJ2-7, with D tentatively TRBD1 or TRBD2 (6 bases each). CDR1 is SQVTM, CDR2 ANQGSEA, per germline. CDR3 length: 14 amino acids. V was trimmed by 6 bases and J by 1 base, leaving 16 bases between them.

The chain employs TRBV4-3 and TRBJ2-7, with 10 bases that match TRBD2. Germline CDR1 reads LGHNA; CDR2 reads YSLEER. Trimming took 1 base from V and 0 from J; bases not matched to a gene: 6. The length of the CDR3 is 17 residues. The CDR3 here is CASSQGLAGVPSYEQYF. CDR3 in DNA: TGCGCCAGCAGCCAAGGGCTAGCGGGAGTTCCCTCCTACGAGCAGTACTTC.

This clone has more than one count but fewer than ten. The rearrangement joins TRBV29-1 to TRBJ2-7; 13 bases line up with TRBD2. The CDR3 loop spans 15 amino acids. J lost 4 bases, V lost 4 bases, and 7 bases had no gene match. The germline CDR1 and CDR2 sequences are SQVTM and ANQGSEA. This CDR3 is CSVGGELAGGYEQYF. CDR3 DNA: TGCAGCGTTGGGGGTGAACTAGCGGGAGGGTACGAGCAGTACTTC.

The gene calls are TRBV28 and TRBJ1-1; D perhaps matches TRBD1 (6 bases). V lost 11 bases and J lost 1, with 20 bases in between. This CDR3 is 15 amino acids long. Germline V lookup: CDR1 MDHEN, CDR2 SYDVKM. In nucleotides, the CDR3 is TGTGCCGCCCAGGGGACGGGGTCCGGGAACACTGAAGCTTTCTTT. Its protein is CAAQGTGSGNTEAFF.

V gene TRBV27 combines with J gene TRBJ1-1; 12 nucleotides match TRBD1. Looked up from germline, CDR1 is MNHEY and CDR2 is SMNVEV (reference sequence). The CDR3 runs 14 residues. V lost 4 bases and J lost 5; bases outside the gene matches: 2. The CDR3 bases are TGTGCCAGCAGTTGGGACAGGGGGCATACTGAAGCTTTCTTT. This translates into CASSWDRGHTEAFF.

CDR3 sequence: CAGTPTGVGFYGYTF. The CDR3 DNA reads as TGTGCCGGGACCCCGACAGGGGTGGGTTTCTATGGCTACACCTTC. The chain carries TRBV2 and TRBJ1-2; 8 bases align to TRBD1. Germline V gene sequence: CDR1 SNHLY, CDR2 FYNNEI. The CDR3 is 15 residues long. V lost 11 bases and J lost 4; bases outside the gene matches: 15.

V usage is TRBV5-1 and J usage is TRBJ2-7; D not certain. The germline CDR1 and CDR2 sequences are SGHRS and YFSETQ. This CDR3 spans 14 amino acids. V was pared by 0 bases and J by 7 bases, with 14 bases between. The CDR3 DNA is TGCGCCAGCAGCTTGGATTCAGATACGATTGAGCAGTACTTC. It specifies CASSLDSDTIEQYF.

This rearrangement joins TRBV15 to TRBJ2-3, with 11 bases fitting TRBD2. V dropped 2 bases and J dropped 8; count of bases not matched to a gene: 12. The CDR3 has 17 residues. Germline V gene data show CDR1 as LNHNV and CDR2 as YYDKDF (reference sequence). As DNA, the CDR3 is TGTGCCACCAGCAGACCTCCGGGACTAGCGGTCCAAGGTACGCAGTATTTT. Protein: CATSRPPGLAVQGTQYF.

Points on this clone: The same CDR3 is also encoded by other DNA sequences in this sample. The chain carries TRBV12-5 and TRBJ2-3; perhaps TRBD1 as D (5 bases). Trimming removed 2 bases at V and 4 bases at J, with 7 bases between. Germline assignment: CDR1 LGHNT and CDR2 FRNRAP. The CDR3 has 13 residues. CDR3 residues: CASGLQGADTQYF. The CDR3 DNA sequence: TGTGCTAGTGGTTTGCAAGGGGCAGATACGCAGTATTTT.

On this clone itself: This sample includes further DNA sequences coding for the same CDR3. This chain joins TRBV28 and TRBJ2-2; TRBD1 matches 8 bases. Looked up from germline, CDR1 is MDHEN and CDR2 is SYDVKM. The CDR3 has 15 residues. V lost 6 bases and J lost 1; bases outside the gene matches: 4. The CDR3 DNA sequence: TGTGCCAGCAGGGCCGGGACAGGGAACACCGGGGAGCTGTTTTTT. Residues: CASRAGTGNTGELFF.

A word on this clone: This same CDR3 is encoded by further DNA sequences in the sample. The gene calls are TRBV11-2 and TRBJ1-5; no firm D call. Trimming stripped 1 base from V and 0 bases from J, with 1 base between. The CDR3 totals 13 residues. Germline V gene lookup returns CDR1 SGHAT and CDR2 FQNNGV. CDR3: CASSLVSNQPQHF. CDR3 bases: TGTGCCAGCAGCTTAGTTAGCAATCAGCCCCAGCATTTT.

The chain has TRBV2 and TRBJ1-1, with D uncertain. The CDR3 contains 15 residues. Germline values: CDR1 SNHLY, CDR2 FYNNEI. V was cut by 6 bases and J by 1 base, with 15 bases left in between. CDR3 sequence reads: CASSTTWTGNTEAFF. Here the CDR3 DNA reads TGTGCCAGCAGCACAACTTGGACCGGGAACACTGAAGCTTTCTTT.

The CDR3 is CASSEGHTALSNQPQHF. CDR3 DNA: TGTGCCAGCAGTGAAGGACATACGGCCCTTAGCAATCAGCCCCAGCATTTT. The genes are TRBV2 and TRBJ1-5; no reliable D call. Per germline, CDR1 SNHLY and CDR2 FYNNEI. There are 17 residues in the CDR3. V was clipped by 1 base and J by 0 bases, with 13 bases between them.

This clone was seen more than once but under ten times. The chain uses TRBV4-3 and TRBJ1-4; TRBD1 might be the D (6 bases). The V and J ends lost 4 bases and 3 bases respectively, with 15 bases between them. Germline V lookup: CDR1 LGHNA, CDR2 YSLEER. This CDR3 has 16 amino acids. The DNA for the CDR3 is TGCGCCAGCAGCCTTTCCAGGGGTGGGGCTAATGAAAAACTGTTTTTT. Protein: CASSLSRGGANEKLFF.

The gene calls are TRBV9 and TRBJ2-3, with a weak D call TRBD2 (6 bases). The CDR3 length is 17 residues. The V end was cut by 4 bases, the J end by 0 bases, with 18 bases between. Germline CDR1 reads SGDLS; CDR2 reads YYNGEE. This CDR3 is CASSPTGSSTSTDTQYF. The CDR3 DNA is TGTGCCAGCAGCCCTACCGGGAGCAGCACAAGCACAGATACGCAGTATTTT.

Of note for this clone: Other DNA sequences in the sample encode the same CDR3. The chain employs TRBV29-1 and TRBJ1-2; no firm D call. The CDR3 has 12 residues. Trimming removed 4 bases from V and 3 bases from J, with 9 bases in between. The germline CDR1 and CDR2 sequences are SQVTM and ANQGSEA. CDR3 in DNA: TGCAGCGTTGTGTCGCAGGACTATGGCTACACCTTC. Protein product: CSVVSQDYGYTF. Variable domain in full (rest from reference TRBV29-1 and TRBJ1-2): SAVISQKPSRDICQRGTSLTIQCQVDSQVTMMFWYRQQPGQSLTLIATANQGSEATYESGFVIDKFPISRPNLTFSTLTVSNMSPEDSSIYLCSVVSQDYGYTFGSGTRLTVV.

With respect to this clone: This same CDR3 is encoded by further DNA sequences in the sample. J is TRBJ2-7 and V is TRBV15, with D possibly TRBD1 on 6 matching bases. The CDR3 spans 14 residues. CDR1 is LNHNV and CDR2 is YYDKDF in the germline V gene (reference sequence). V was cut by 0 bases and J by 3 bases, with 9 bases left in between. The CDR3 here is CATSRDVQGYEQYF. In DNA form, the CDR3 reads TGTGCCACCAGCAGAGATGTACAGGGCTACGAGCAGTACTTC.